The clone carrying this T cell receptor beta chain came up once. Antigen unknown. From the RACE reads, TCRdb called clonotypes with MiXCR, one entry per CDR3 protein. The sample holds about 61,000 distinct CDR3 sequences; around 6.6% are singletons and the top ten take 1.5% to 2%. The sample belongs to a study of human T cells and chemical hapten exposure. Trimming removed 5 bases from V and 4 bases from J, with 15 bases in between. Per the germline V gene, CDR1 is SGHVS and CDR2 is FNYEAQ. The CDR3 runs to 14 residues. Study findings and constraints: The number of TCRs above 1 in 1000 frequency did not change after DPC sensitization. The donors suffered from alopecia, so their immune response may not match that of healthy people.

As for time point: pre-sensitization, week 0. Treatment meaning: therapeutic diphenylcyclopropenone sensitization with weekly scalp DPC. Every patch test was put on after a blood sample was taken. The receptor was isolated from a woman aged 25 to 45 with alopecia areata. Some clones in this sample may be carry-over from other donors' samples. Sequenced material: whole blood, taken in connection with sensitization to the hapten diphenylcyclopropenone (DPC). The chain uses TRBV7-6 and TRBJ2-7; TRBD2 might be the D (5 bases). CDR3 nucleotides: TGTGCCAGCAGCCCCCGGTTCCCGGGATACGAGCAGTACTTC. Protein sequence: CASSPRFPGYEQYF. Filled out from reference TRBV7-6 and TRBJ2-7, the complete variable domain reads GAGVSQSPRYKVTKRGQDVALRCDPISGHVSLYWYRQALGQGPEFLTYFNYEAQQDKSGLPNDRFSAERPEGSISTLTIQRTEQRDSAMYRCASSPRFPGYEQYFGPGTRLTVT.